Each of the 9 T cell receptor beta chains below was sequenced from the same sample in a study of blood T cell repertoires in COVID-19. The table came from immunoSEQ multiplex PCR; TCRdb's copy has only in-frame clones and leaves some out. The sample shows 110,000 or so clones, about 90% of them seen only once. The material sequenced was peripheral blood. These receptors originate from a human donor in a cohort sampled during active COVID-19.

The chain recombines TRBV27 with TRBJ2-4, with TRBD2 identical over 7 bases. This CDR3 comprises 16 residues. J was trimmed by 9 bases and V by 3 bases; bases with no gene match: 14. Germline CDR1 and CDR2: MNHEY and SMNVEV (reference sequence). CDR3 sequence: CASSLGGSLSGGIQYF. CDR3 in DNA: TGTGCCAGCAGTTTGGGCGGGAGCCTCTCCGGGGGCATTCAGTACTTC.

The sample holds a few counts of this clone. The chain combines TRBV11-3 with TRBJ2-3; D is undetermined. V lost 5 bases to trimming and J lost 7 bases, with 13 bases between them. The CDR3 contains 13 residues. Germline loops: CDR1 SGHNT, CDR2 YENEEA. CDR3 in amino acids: CASSASAVNTQYF. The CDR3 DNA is TGTGCCAGCAGCGCATCCGCGGTAAATACGCAGTATTTT.

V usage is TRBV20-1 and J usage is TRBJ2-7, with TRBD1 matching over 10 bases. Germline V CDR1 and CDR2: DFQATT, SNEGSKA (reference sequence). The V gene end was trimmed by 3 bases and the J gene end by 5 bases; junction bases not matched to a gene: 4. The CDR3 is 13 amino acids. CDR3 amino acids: CSASWGQGNEQYF. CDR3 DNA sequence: TGCAGTGCTAGTTGGGGACAGGGGAACGAGCAGTACTTC.

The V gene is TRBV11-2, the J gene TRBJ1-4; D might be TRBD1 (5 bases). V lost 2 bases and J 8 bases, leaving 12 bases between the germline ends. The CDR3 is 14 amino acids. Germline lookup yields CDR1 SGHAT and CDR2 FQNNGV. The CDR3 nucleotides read TGTGCCAGCAGCTTACAGTTACGGGGGGAAAAACTGTTTTTT. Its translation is CASSLQLRGEKLFF.

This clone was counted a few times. The CDR3 coding sequence is TGCGCCAGCAGCTTGATTACTAGCGGGGGCGGGAATGAGCAGTTCTTC. Its protein product is CASSLITSGGGNEQFF. The gene calls are TRBV5-1 and TRBJ2-1; 11 bases align to TRBD2. Germline V gene lookup returns CDR1 SGHRS and CDR2 YFSETQ. This CDR3 is built from 16 residues. J was trimmed by 7 bases and V by 1 base; bases with no gene match: 7.

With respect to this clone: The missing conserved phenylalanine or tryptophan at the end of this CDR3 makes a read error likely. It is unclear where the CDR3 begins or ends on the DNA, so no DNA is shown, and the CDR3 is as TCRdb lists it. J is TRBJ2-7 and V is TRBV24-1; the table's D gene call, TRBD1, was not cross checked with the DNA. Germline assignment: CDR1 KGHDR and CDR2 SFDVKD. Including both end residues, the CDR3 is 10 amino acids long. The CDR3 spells CATSPSGQKA.

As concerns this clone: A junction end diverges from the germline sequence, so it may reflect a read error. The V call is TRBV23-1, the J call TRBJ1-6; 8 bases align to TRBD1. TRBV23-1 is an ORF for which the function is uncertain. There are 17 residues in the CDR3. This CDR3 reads CASSRVTGASNNSPLHF. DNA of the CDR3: TGCGCCAGCAGCCGGGTGACAGGGGCCTCCAATAATTCACCCCTCCACTTT.

CDR3 in amino acids: CASSGSGGAFFKQETQYF. As DNA, the CDR3 is TGTGCCAGCAGCGGTAGCGGGGGTGCCTTCTTTAAACAAGAGACCCAGTACTTC. J is TRBJ2-5 and V is TRBV9; 9 bases match TRBD2. Germline CDR1 is SGDLS and CDR2 is YYNGEE. V dropped 3 bases and J dropped 2; count of bases not matched to a gene: 14. The CDR3 length is 18 residues.

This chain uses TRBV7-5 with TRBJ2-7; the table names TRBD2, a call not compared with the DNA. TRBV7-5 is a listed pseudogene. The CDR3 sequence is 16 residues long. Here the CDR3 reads CARSAGLAGMTGEQYF. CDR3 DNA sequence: TGTGCCAGAAGCGCGGGACTAGCGGGGATGACCGGCGAGCAGTACTTC.